Sequencing of this TCR beta chain was carried out in a study of T cells expressing NK-cell markers. Study in general: Among the eight sequenced donors, seven tested HCMV-seropositive and one tested seronegative. Study-wide findings and caveats: These clonotypes also led the CD3+CD56-NKG2C+ fraction in a handful of donors. Expanded NKG2C+ T cell clones had unclear HCMV specificity.

Germline CDR1 SGHTA, CDR2 FQGNSA. The CDR3 is 15 amino acids. Concerning this clonotype itself: Its antigen is unknown.

After re-calling the 5' RACE reads, TCRdb lists one entry per CDR3 protein, DNA absent. The table for this sample gives fewer than 400,000 distinct CDR3 sequences. This clonotype was sampled from a woman aged 50 to 60 in good health. This chain uses TRBV7-2 with TRBJ2-7. Sequencing was done on a sample of blood T cells: a sorted CD56 or NKG2C T cell subset, CD4+ or CD8+ T cells, or bulk PBMC T cells (not recorded which). CDR3 sequence reads: CASSLRGRPYYEQYF.